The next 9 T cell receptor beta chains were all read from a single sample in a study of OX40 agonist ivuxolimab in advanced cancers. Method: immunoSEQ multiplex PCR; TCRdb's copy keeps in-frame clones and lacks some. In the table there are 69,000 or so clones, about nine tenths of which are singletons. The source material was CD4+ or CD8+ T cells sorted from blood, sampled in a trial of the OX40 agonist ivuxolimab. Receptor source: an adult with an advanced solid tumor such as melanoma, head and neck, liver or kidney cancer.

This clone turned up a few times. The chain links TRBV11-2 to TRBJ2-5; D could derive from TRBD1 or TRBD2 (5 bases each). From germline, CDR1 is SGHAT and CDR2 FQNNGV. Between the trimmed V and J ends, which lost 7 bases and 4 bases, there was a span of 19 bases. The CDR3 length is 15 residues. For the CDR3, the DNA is TGTGCCAGCACCCAGAGGGACGGGGACGGAGAGACCCAGTACTTC. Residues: CASTQRDGDGETQYF.

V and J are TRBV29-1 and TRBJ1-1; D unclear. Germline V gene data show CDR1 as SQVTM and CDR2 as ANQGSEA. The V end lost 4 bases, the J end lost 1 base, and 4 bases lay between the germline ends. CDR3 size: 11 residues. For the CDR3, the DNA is TGCAGCGTTGCAGAGAACACTGAAGCTTTCTTT. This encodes CSVAENTEAFF.

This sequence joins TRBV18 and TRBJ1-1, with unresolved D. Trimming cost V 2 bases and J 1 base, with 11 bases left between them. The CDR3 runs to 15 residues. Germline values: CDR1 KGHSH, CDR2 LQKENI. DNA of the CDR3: TGTGCCAGCTCACCAACCGCTGACCCGAACACTGAAGCTTTCTTT. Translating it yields CASSPTADPNTEAFF.

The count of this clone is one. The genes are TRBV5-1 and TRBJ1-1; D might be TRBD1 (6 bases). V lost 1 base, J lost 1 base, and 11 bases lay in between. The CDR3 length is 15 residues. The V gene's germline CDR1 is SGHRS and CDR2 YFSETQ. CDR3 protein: CASSLKRGQNTEAFF. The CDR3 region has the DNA TGCGCCAGCAGCTTGAAGAGGGGACAGAACACTGAAGCTTTCTTT. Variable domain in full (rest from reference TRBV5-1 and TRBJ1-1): KAGVTQTPRYLIKTRGQQVTLSCSPISGHRSVSWYQQTPGQGLQFLFEYFSETQRNKGNFPGRFSGRQFSNSRSEMNVSTLELGDSALYLCASSLKRGQNTEAFFGQGTRLTVV.

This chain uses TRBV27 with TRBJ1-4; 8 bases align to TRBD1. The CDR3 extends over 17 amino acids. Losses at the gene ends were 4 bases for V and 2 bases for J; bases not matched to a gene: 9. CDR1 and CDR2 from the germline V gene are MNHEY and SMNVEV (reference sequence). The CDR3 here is CASSSRQGSTTNEKLFF. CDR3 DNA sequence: TGTGCCAGCAGTTCTCGACAGGGGAGCACTACTAATGAAAAACTGTTTTTT.

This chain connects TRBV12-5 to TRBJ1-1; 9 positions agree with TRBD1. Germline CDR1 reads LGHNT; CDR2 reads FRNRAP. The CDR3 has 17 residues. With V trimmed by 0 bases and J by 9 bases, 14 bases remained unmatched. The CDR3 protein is CASGLVIGQGTTLKAFF. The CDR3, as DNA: TGTGCTAGTGGTTTGGTAATAGGACAGGGGACTACACTGAAAGCTTTCTTT. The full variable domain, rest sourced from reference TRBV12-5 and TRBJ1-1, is DARVTQTPRHKVTEMGQEVTMRCQPILGHNTVFWYRQTMMQGLELLAYFRNRAPLDDSGMPKDRFSAEMPDATLATLKIQPSEPRDSAVYFCASGLVIGQGTTLKAFFGQGTRLTVV.

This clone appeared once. CDR3 sequence: CASSYAGGVTDTQYF. The CDR3 nucleotides read TGTGCCAGCAGTTACGCGGGGGGCGTGACAGATACGCAGTATTTT. The chain has TRBV6-6 and TRBJ2-3; 8 bases map to TRBD2. The CDR3 length is 15 residues. V trimming: 2 bases; J trimming: 3 bases; junction bases outside the gene matches: 4. Germline V gene sequence: CDR1 MNHNY, CDR2 SVGAGI (reference sequence).

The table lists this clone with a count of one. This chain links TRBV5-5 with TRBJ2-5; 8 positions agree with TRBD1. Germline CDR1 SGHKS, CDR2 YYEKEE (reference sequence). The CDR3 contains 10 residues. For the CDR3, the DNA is TGTGCGACAGGGGAGGAGACCCAGTACTTC. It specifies CATGEETQYF.

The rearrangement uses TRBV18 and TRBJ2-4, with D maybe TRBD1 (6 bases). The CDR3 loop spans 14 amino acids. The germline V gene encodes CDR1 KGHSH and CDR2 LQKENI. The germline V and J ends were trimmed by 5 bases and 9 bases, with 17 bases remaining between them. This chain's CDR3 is CASSEDRQSLIQYF. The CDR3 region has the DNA TGTGCCAGCTCAGAGGACAGACAGTCTCTCATTCAGTACTTC.